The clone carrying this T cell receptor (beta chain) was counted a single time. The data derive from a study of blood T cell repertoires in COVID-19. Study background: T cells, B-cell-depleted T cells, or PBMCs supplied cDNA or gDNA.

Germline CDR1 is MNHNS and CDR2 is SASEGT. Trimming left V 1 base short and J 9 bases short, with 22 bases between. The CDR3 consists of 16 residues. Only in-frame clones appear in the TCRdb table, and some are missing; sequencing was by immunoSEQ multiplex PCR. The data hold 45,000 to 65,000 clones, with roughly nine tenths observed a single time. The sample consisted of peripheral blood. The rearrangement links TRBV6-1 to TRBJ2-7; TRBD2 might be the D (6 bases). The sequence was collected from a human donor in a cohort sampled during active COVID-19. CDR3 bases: TGTGCCAGCAGTGAAGGCCTGGGACTGGAACCTACGAGGCAGTACTTC. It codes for CASSEGLGLEPTRQYF.